Below are 5 T cell receptor beta chains sequenced from a single sample in a study of T cell responses to AZD1222 COVID-19 vaccine. Libraries were prepared by immunoSEQ multiplex PCR; TCRdb keeps only in-frame clonotypes and omits some of them. Among more than 75,000 clones listed, 75% to 90% were seen once. This sample comprised peripheral blood, obtained on day 0 of AZD1222 vaccination. These receptors were collected from an adult in good health.

The rearrangement links TRBV7-9 to TRBJ1-4; D is possibly TRBD1 (6 bases). Trimming removed 3 bases from V and 6 bases from J, with 14 bases in between. CDR1 is SEHNR, CDR2 FQNEAQ, per germline (reference sequence). This CDR3 spans 15 amino acids. CDR3 DNA sequence: TGTGCCAGCAGCTTGGAGGGGGGCTCGTATGAAAAACTGTTTTTT. It codes for CASSLEGGSYEKLFF.

The chain joins TRBV18 to TRBJ2-5; D call uncertain. Germline V gene data show CDR1 as KGHSH and CDR2 as LQKENI. Deletions cut 0 bases from V and 5 bases from J, with 7 bases between. This CDR3 has 13 amino acids. CDR3 loop: CASSPPVLETQYF. The CDR3 region has the DNA TGTGCCAGCTCACCACCGGTCCTGGAGACCCAGTACTTC.

V and J are TRBV27 and TRBJ1-1; D is undetermined. The V end lost 6 bases, the J end lost 5 bases, and 7 bases lay between the germline ends. This CDR3 has 11 residues. Germline CDR1 MNHEY, CDR2 SMNVEV (reference sequence). Written as DNA, the CDR3 is TGTGCCAGCAGAGGGTTAACTGAAGCTTTCTTT. Protein sequence: CASRGLTEAFF.

The CDR3 loop reads CASSNGGPYNEQFF. In DNA, the CDR3 is TGTGCCAGTAGTAATGGGGGCCCCTACAATGAGCAGTTCTTC. The genes are TRBV19 and TRBJ2-1; TRBD1 might be the D (6 bases). Trimming cost V 4 bases and J 2 bases, with 9 bases left between them. From germline, CDR1 is LNHDA and CDR2 SQIVND (reference sequence). The CDR3 sequence is 14 residues long.

This chain joins TRBV10-3 and TRBJ1-1; D is possibly TRBD1 (5 bases). The CDR3 spans 15 residues. V dropped 7 bases and J dropped 4 bases, with 19 bases sitting between them. Germline CDR1 ENHRY, CDR2 SYGVKD. The CDR3 loop is CAITPARGASTEAFF. CDR3 nucleotides: TGTGCCATCACTCCTGCGCGGGGCGCGAGCACTGAAGCTTTCTTT.